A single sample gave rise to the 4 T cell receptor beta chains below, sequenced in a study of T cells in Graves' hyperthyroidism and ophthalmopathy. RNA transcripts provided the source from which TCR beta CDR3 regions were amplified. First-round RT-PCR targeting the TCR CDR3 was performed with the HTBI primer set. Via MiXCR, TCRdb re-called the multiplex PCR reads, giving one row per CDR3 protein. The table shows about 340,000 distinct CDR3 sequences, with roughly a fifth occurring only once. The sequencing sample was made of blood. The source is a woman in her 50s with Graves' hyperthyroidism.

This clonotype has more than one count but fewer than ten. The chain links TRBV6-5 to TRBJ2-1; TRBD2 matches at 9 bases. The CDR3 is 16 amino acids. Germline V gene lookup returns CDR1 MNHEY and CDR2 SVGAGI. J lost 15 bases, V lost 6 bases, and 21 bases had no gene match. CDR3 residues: CASSPSSSSGTKRGFF. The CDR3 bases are TGTGCCAGCAGCCCCTCGAGTTCTAGCGGGACTAAAAGGGGGTTCTTC.

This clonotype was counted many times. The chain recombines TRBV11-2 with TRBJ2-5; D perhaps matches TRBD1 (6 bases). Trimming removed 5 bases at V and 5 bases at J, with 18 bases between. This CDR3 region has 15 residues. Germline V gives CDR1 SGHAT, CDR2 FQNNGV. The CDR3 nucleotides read TGTGCCAGCAGCGCCGCCCTTGGGGGCCGGGAGACCCAGTACTTC. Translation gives CASSAALGGRETQYF.

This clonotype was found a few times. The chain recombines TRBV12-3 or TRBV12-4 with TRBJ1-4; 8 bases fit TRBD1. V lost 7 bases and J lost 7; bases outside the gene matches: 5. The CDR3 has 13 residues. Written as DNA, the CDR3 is TGTGCCAGCAAACCGGGACAGGCTGAAAAACTGTTTTTT. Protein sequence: CASKPGQAEKLFF.

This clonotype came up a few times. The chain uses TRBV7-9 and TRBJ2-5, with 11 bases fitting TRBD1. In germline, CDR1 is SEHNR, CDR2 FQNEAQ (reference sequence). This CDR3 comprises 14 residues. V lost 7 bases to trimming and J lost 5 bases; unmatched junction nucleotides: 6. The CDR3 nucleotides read TGTGCCAGCAACTCCGGACAGGGGGCTGAGACCCAGTACTTC. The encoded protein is CASNSGQGAETQYF.